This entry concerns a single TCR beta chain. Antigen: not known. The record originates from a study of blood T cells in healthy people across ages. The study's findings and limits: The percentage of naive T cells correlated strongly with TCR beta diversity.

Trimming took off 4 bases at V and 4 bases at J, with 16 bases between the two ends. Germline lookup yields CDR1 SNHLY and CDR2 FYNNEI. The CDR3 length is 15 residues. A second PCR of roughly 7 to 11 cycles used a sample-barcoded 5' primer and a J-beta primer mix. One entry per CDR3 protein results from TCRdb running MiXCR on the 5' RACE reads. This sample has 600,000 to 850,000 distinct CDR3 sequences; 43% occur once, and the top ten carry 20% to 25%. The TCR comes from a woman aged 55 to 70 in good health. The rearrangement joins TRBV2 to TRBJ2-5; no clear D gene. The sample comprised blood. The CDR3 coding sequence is TGTGCCAGCAGTGCCCGGTCAGTCCCGCGAGAGACCCAGTACTTC. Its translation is CASSARSVPRETQYF.